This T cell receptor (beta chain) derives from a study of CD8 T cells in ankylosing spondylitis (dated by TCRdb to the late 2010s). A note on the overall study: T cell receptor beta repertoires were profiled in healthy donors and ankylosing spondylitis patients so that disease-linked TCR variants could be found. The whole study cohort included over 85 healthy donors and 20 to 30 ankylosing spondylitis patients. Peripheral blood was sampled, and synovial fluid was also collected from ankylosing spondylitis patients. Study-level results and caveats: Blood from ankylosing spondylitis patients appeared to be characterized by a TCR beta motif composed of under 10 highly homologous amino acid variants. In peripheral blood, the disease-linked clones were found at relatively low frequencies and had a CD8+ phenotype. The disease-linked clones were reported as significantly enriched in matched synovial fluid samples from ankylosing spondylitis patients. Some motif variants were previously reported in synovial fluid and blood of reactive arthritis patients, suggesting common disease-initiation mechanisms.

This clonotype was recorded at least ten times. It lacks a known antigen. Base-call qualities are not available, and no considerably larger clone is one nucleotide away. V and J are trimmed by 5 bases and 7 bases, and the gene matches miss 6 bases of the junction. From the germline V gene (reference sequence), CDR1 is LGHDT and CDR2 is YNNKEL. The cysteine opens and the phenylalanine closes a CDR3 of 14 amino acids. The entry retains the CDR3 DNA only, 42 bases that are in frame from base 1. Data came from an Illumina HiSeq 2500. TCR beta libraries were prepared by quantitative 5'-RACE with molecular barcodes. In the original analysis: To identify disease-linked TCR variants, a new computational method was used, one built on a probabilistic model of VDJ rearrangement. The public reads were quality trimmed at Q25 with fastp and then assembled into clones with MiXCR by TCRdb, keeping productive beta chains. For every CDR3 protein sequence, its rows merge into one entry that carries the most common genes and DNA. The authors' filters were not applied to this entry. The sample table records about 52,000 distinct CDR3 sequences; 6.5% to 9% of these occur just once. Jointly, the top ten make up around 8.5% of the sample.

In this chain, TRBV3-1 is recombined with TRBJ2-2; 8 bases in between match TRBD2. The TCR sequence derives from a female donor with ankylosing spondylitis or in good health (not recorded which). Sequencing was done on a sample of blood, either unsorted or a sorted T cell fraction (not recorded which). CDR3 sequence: CASSDSGADGELFF. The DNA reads TGTGCCAGCAGCGATAGCGGGGCGGACGGGGAGCTGTTTTTT.